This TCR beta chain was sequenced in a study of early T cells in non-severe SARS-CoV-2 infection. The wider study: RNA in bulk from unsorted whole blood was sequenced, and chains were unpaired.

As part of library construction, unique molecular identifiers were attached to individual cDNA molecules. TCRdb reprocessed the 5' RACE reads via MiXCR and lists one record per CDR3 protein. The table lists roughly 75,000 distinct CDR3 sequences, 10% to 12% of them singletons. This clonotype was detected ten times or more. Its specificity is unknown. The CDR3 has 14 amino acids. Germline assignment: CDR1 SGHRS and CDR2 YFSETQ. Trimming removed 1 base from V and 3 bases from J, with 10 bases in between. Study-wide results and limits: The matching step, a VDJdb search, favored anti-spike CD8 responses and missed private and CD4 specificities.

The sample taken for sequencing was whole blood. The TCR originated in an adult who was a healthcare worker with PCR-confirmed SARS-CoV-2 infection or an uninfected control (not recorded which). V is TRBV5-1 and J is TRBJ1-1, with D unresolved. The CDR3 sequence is CASSLNVAYTEAFF. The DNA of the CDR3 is TGCGCCAGCAGCTTGAACGTAGCGTACACTGAAGCTTTCTTT.